Listed below are T cell receptor beta chains from one sample, sequenced in a study of glioma-infiltrating T cells. TCRdb reprocessed the multiplex PCR reads via MiXCR and lists one record per CDR3 protein. The table shows roughly 120,000 distinct CDR3 sequences, with 25% to 30% occurring only once. Sequencing was performed on glioma tissue, nonneoplastic brain tissue, or PBMCs (not recorded which). The receptors were sampled from a human donor with low-grade glioma or glioblastoma, undergoing nonglioma brain surgery, or in good health (not recorded which). Each CDR3 is given without its conserved first and last residue.

j_call,v_call,cdr3_aa
TRBJ2-7,TRBV29-1,SVGGQEITYEQY
TRBJ2-1,TRBV4-3,ASSQDLGGSPYNEQF
TRBJ1-6,TRBV5-5,ASSRPPGQKNSPLH
TRBJ1-1,TRBV9,ASSSGPEGQGRAAF
TRBJ1-5,TRBV2,ASSGIETGGNQPQH
TRBJ2-1,TRBV9,ASSVISGAEQF
TRBJ2-7,TRBV20-1,SALPGISAPPQY
TRBJ1-5,TRBV3-1,ASSQAQGVGPQH
TRBJ1-1,TRBV5-4,ASSLQGINTEAF
TRBJ1-3,TRBV2,ASSLQGTLSGNTIY
TRBJ1-2,TRBV12-3/TRBV12-4,ASSLSASEFYGYT
TRBJ1-1,TRBV20-1,SAVTGNTEAF